This entry lists 13 T cell receptor beta chains sequenced from one sample in a study of CD8 T cells in ankylosing spondylitis. MiXCR, applied by TCRdb to the 5' RACE reads, yields one record per CDR3 protein. The top ten hold 7.3% of the sample, which has more than 110,000 distinct CDR3 sequences, roughly 8.4% seen once. Sample: synovial fluid, either unsorted or a sorted T cell fraction (not recorded which). The receptors here all came from a male donor with ankylosing spondylitis.

This clonotype was seen more than once but under ten times. The chain couples TRBV10-2 to TRBJ2-6; D gene unclear. The V and J ends lost 6 bases and 9 bases respectively, with 3 bases between them. The CDR3 loop spans 10 amino acids. Germline V gene sequence: CDR1 WSHSY, CDR2 SAAADI. The CDR3 here is CASSDNVLTF. CDR3 nucleotides: TGCGCCAGCAGCGACAACGTCCTGACTTTC.

The chain links TRBV28 to TRBJ1-1, with D unclear. CDR1 and CDR2 (germline): MDHEN, SYDVKM. The CDR3 is made up of 11 amino acids. V gave up 3 bases and J gave up 7 bases, with 6 bases separating them. CDR3 coding DNA: TGTGCCAGCAGTTTGGCAGATGAAGCTTTCTTT. This encodes CASSLADEAFF.

This clonotype was detected a few times. This CDR3 reads CASSRATGETQYF. CDR3 in DNA: TGTGCCAGCAGCCGGGCGACGGGAGAGACCCAGTACTTC. This chain joins TRBV5-4 and TRBJ2-5; D gene unclear. Trimming shortened V by 4 bases and J by 4 bases, and 11 bases separated the two germline ends. CDR1 and CDR2 (germline): SGHNT, YYREEE (reference sequence). The CDR3 runs to 13 residues.

This clonotype was counted between two and nine times. The chain uses TRBV20-1 and TRBJ1-2, with D unresolved. Trimming removed 3 bases from V and 4 bases from J, with 9 bases in between. The CDR3 totals 12 residues. Germline CDR1 DFQATT, CDR2 SNEGSKA (reference sequence). CDR3 in DNA: TGCAGTGCTAGGGGCTTGGGCTATGGCTACACCTTC. It yields the protein CSARGLGYGYTF.

The CDR3 region has the DNA TGCAGTGCTTTTTCGACCGAAGCTTTCTTT. This gives the protein CSAFSTEAFF. The V call is TRBV20-1, the J call TRBJ1-1; D is unclear. Germline CDR1 is DFQATT and CDR2 is SNEGSKA (reference sequence). The V end lost 5 bases, the J end lost 8 bases, and 9 bases lay between the germline ends. The CDR3 extends over 10 amino acids.

CDR3 region: CASSIGDRRVVTGELFF. The CDR3 coding sequence is TGTGCCAGTAGTATTGGGGACAGGCGTGTCGTCACCGGGGAGCTGTTTTTT. The V gene is TRBV19, the J gene TRBJ2-2; 8 bases match TRBD1. The germline gives CDR1 LNHDA, CDR2 SQIVND (reference sequence). Trimming took 3 bases from V and 4 from J; bases not matched to a gene: 10. The CDR3 contains 17 residues. The variable domain in full, completed from reference TRBV19 and TRBJ2-2, reads DGGITQSPKYLFRKEGQNVTLSCEQNLNHDAMYWYRQDPGQGLRLIYYSQIVNDFQKGDIAEGYSVSREKKESFPLTVTSAQKNPTAFYLCASSIGDRRVVTGELFFGEGSRLTVL.

Only a few counts were recorded for this clonotype. V usage is TRBV28 and J usage is TRBJ1-5; the match to TRBD1 covers 7 bases. The CDR3 is made up of 15 amino acids. Germline V gene data show CDR1 as MDHEN and CDR2 as SYDVKM. J gave up 0 bases and V 5 bases, and 4 bases lay outside the gene matches. The CDR3 here is CASSPRQGSNQPQHF. The CDR3 coding sequence is TGTGCCAGCAGTCCTCGACAGGGTAGCAATCAGCCCCAGCATTTT. The full variable domain, rest sourced from reference TRBV28 and TRBJ1-5, is DVKVTQSSRYLVKRTGEKVFLECVQDMDHENMFWYRQDPGLGLRLIYFSYDVKMKEKGDIPEGYSVSREKKERFSLILESASTNQTSMYLCASSPRQGSNQPQHFGDGTRLSIL.

CDR3: CASRLKTGNYGYTF. Here the CDR3 DNA reads TGTGCCAGCAGATTGAAGACAGGAAACTATGGCTACACCTTC. The chain combines TRBV12-3 or TRBV12-4 with TRBJ1-2, with D possibly TRBD1 on 6 matching bases. Trimming removed 6 bases at V and 2 bases at J, with 13 bases between. The CDR3 loop spans 14 amino acids.

The rearrangement joins TRBV12-3 or TRBV12-4 to TRBJ1-1; unclear D gene. The CDR3 is 13 amino acids. V lost 6 bases, J lost 1 base, and 9 bases lay in between. The CDR3 is CASSRTWNTEAFF. The CDR3 DNA reads TGTGCCAGCAGCCGTACATGGAACACTGAAGCTTTCTTT.

This clonotype was observed many times. This chain uses TRBV10-3 with TRBJ2-3; 8 nucleotides agree with TRBD2. The CDR3 consists of 15 residues. Germline lookup yields CDR1 ENHRY and CDR2 SYGVKD. J lost 4 bases, V lost 6 bases, and 9 bases had no gene match. This CDR3 reads CAIRDTGGRSDTQYF. The CDR3 nucleotides read TGTGCCATCAGAGATACGGGGGGGCGATCAGATACGCAGTATTTT.

This clonotype was seen repeatedly, ten times or more. This rearrangement joins TRBV10-1 to TRBJ2-7; D tentatively fits TRBD1 or TRBD2 (5 bases each). From germline, CDR1 is WNHNN and CDR2 SYGVQD (reference sequence). V was clipped by 0 bases and J by 2 bases, with 14 bases between them. The CDR3 totals 16 residues. CDR3 bases: TGCGCCAGCAGTGAGTCGATCCGCCCGGGGCCCTACGAGCAGTACTTC. This sequence encodes CASSESIRPGPYEQYF.

V usage is TRBV20-1 and J usage is TRBJ2-3; 7 nucleotides agree with TRBD2. Germline V gene sequence: CDR1 DFQATT, CDR2 SNEGSKA (reference sequence). This CDR3 has 15 residues. J gave up 2 bases and V 3 bases, and 8 bases lay outside the gene matches. The CDR3 DNA follows: TGCAGTGCTAGTAGGGCTAGCGGAACCACAGATACGCAGTATTTT. It specifies CSASRASGTTDTQYF.

The chain has TRBV13 and TRBJ2-2; D uncertain. V dropped 0 bases and J dropped 5 bases, with 7 bases sitting between them. Germline V gives CDR1 PRHDT, CDR2 FYEKMQ (reference sequence). The length of the CDR3 is 14 residues. CDR3 in amino acids: CASSLGRFTGELFF. The CDR3 DNA follows: TGTGCCAGCAGCTTAGGACGGTTTACCGGGGAGCTGTTTTTT.